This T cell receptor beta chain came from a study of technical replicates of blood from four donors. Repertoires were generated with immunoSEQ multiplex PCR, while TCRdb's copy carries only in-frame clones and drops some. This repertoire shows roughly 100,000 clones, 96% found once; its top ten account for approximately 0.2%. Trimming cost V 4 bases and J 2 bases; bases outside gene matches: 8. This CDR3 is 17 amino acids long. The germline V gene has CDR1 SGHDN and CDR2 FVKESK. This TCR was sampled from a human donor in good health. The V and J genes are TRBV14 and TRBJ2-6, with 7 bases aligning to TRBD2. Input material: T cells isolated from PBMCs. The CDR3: CASSRGGSPPGANVLTF. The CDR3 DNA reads TGTGCCAGCAGCCGGGGGGGGAGCCCCCCTGGGGCCAACGTCCTGACTTTC.